The 6 T cell receptor beta chains presented below share a single source sample, sequenced in a study of T cell repertoires in cytomegalovirus infection. A single record per CDR3 protein comes from TCRdb applying MiXCR to the reads. The sample lists around 130,000 distinct CDR3 sequences, 8% to 9% occurring once. Sequences were obtained from PBMCs. All receptors come from a human donor in good health (CMV status not recorded). Some clones in this sample may be carry-over from other donors' samples.

This clonotype was recorded many times. The chain couples TRBV27 to TRBJ2-3, with a tentative D call TRBD2 (6 bases). Germline-derived CDR1 and CDR2 are MNHEY and SMNVEV (reference sequence). Between the trimmed V and J ends, which lost 5 bases and 1 base, there was a span of 10 bases. The CDR3 has 14 amino acids. DNA for the CDR3: TGTGCCAGCAGTAGCGGGCGTGGCACAGATACGCAGTATTTT. Translation: CASSSGRGTDTQYF.

This clonotype was observed at least ten times. The CDR3: CASRTDNEKLFF. Written as DNA, the CDR3 is TGCGCCAGCAGGACCGACAATGAAAAACTGTTTTTT. V and J are TRBV5-1 and TRBJ1-4; the D is unclear. This CDR3 spans 12 amino acids. Germline CDR1 SGHRS, CDR2 YFSETQ. Between the trimmed V and J ends, which lost 5 bases and 5 bases, there was a span of 7 bases.

There are many counts of this clonotype. This chain joins TRBV6-1 and TRBJ2-2; D might be TRBD1 (5 bases). The CDR3 has 15 residues. Trimming pared 10 bases from V and 5 bases from J, leaving 20 bases between. The germline V gene has CDR1 MNHNS and CDR2 SASEGT. DNA for the CDR3: TGTGCCACGCGCACCTACCTCAGGGTTACCGGGGAGCTGTTTTTT. This encodes CATRTYLRVTGELFF.

This clonotype was picked up many times. The chain joins TRBV7-2 to TRBJ2-2, with D uncertain. V was shortened by 5 bases and J by 1 base, with 17 bases between the two germline ends. The CDR3 loop spans 17 amino acids. CDR1 and CDR2 (germline): SGHTA, FQGNSA. This chain's CDR3 is CASSRPQSAQNTGELFF. The DNA for the CDR3 is TGTGCCAGCAGCCGCCCCCAGAGTGCCCAGAACACCGGGGAGCTGTTTTTT.

This clonotype was seen many times. This chain joins TRBV12-3 or TRBV12-4 and TRBJ1-1; possibly TRBD1 for D (5 bases). The V gene lost 8 bases and the J gene lost 2 bases, with 15 bases spanning the gap. The CDR3 loop spans 14 amino acids. In DNA, the CDR3 is TGTGCCAGCTCGGCTGGGGGATCTAACACTGAAGCTTTCTTT. Its translation is CASSAGGSNTEAFF.

This clonotype has ten or more counts. This CDR3 reads CSVGIGESRNGYTF. The CDR3, as DNA: TGCAGCGTTGGTATAGGGGAATCCCGGAATGGCTACACCTTC. The chain links TRBV29-1 to TRBJ1-2, with D maybe TRBD1 (5 bases). V dropped 4 bases and J dropped 6 bases, with 18 bases sitting between them. The length of the CDR3 is 14 residues. Germline lookup yields CDR1 SQVTM and CDR2 ANQGSEA.